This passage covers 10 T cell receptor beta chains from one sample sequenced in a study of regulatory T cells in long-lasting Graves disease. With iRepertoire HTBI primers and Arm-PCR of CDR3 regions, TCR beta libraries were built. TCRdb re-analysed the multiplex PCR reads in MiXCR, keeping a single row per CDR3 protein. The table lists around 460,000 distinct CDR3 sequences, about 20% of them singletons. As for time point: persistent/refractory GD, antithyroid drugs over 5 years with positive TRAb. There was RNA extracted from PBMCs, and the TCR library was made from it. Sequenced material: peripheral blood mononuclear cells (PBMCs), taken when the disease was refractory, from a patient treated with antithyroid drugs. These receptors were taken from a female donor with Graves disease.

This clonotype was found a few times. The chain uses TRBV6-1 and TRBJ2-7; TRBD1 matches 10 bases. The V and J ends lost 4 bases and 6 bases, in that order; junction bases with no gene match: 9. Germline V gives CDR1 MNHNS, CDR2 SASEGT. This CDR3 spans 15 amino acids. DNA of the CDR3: TGTGCCAGCAGTGTTCCGGGACAGGGGTACGGCGAGCAGTACTTC. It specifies CASSVPGQGYGEQYF.

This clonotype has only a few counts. The DNA for the CDR3 is TGCGCCAGCAGCTTTGGAACAGCGGCAGAAGCTTTCTTT. Its protein is CASSFGTAAEAFF. This sequence joins TRBV5-1 and TRBJ1-1; D remains ambiguous. Germline V gene sequence: CDR1 SGHRS, CDR2 YFSETQ. V was shortened by 2 bases and J by 8 bases, with 13 bases between the two germline ends. This CDR3 has 13 amino acids.

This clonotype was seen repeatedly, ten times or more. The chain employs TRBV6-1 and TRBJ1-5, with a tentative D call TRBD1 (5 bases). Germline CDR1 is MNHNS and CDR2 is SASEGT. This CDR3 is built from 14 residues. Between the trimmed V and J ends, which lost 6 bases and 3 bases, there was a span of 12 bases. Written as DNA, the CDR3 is TGTGCCAGCAGGATGACAGTTTACAATCAGCCCCAGCATTTT. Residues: CASRMTVYNQPQHF.

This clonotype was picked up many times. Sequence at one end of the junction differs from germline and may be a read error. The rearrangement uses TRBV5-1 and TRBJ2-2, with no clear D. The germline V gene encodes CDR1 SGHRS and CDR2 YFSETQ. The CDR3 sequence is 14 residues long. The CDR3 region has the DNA TGTGCCAGCAGCTTACCCACGAACACCGGGGAGCTGTTTTTT. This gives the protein CASSLPTNTGELFF.

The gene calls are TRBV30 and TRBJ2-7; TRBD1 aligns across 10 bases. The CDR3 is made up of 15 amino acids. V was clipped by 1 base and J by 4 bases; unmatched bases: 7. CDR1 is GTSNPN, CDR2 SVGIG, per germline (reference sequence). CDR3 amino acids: CAWSARGQGTYEQYF. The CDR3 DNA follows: TGTGCCTGGAGTGCTCGGGGACAGGGGACGTACGAGCAGTACTTC. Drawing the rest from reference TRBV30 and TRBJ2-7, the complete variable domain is SQTIHQWPATLVQPVGSPLSLECTVEGTSNPNLYWYRQAAGRGLQLLFYSVGIGQISSEVPQNLSASRPQDRQFILSSKKLLLSDSGFYLCAWSARGQGTYEQYFGPGTRLTVT.

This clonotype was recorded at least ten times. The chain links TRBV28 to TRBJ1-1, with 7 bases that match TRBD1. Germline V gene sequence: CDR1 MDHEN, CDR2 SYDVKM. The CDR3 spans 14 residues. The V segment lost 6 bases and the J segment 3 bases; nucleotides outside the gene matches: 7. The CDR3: CASSLPGTDTEAFF. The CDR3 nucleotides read TGTGCCAGCAGCCTCCCAGGGACAGACACTGAAGCTTTCTTT.

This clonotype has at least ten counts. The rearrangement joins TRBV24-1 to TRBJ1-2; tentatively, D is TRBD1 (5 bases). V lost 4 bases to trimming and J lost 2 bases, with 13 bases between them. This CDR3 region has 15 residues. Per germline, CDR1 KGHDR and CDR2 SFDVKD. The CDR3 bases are TGTGCCACCAGTGACCCGGGACTTACCAACTATGGCTACACCTTC. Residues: CATSDPGLTNYGYTF.

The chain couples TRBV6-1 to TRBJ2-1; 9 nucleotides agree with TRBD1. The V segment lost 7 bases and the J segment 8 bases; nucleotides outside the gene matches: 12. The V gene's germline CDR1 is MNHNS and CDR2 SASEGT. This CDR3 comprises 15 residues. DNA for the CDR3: TGTGCCAGCATGGAACCCGGGACAGGGAGGTATGAGCAGTTCTTC. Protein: CASMEPGTGRYEQFF.

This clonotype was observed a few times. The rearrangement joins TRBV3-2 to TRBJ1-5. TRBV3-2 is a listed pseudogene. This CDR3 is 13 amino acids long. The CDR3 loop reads CAPTEGTNQPQHF. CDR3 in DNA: TGTGCCCCGACGGAGGGGACCAATCAGCCCCAGCATTTT.

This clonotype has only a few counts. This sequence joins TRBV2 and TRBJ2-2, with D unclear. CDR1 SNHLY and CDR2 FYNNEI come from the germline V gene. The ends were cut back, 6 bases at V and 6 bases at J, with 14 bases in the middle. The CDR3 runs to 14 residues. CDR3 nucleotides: TGTGCCAGCAGCCCCCCCATAAGGGCCGGGGAGCTGTTTTTT. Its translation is CASSPPIRAGELFF.